This is a list of T cell receptor beta chains from one sample in a study of blood T cell repertoires in COVID-19. TCRdb's table, derived via immunoSEQ multiplex PCR, lists solely in-frame clones and lacks some. The repertoire includes hundreds of thousands of clones, approximately 90% of them detected once, and 9.5% sits in the top ten. The sequencing sample was made of PBMCs or T cells enriched from blood (not recorded which). Every receptor here comes from a middle-aged woman who had recovered from COVID-19. Each CDR3 is given with its conserved first and last residue. D genes are given only for firm matches. Some rows have no size entry. The others give once, few or many, or a class for an expanded clone.

j_gene,v_gene,d_gene,abundance,CDR3aa,CDR3nt
TRBJ2-3,TRBV19,TRBD2,-,CASSILRTSGGTDTQYF,TGTGCCAGTAGTATCCTCAGGACTAGCGGGGGCACAGATACGCAGTATTTT
TRBJ1-1,TRBV27,TRBD1,-,CASNQDRGKGRNAEAFF,TGTGCCAGCAATCAGGACAGGGGGAAAGGTAGGAACGCTGAAGCTTTCTTT
TRBJ2-1,TRBV6-2/TRBV6-3,TRBD2,-,CASSFPSVTSGGGEQFF,TGTGCCAGCAGTTTCCCTTCGGTCACTAGCGGGGGCGGTGAGCAGTTCTTC
TRBJ2-7,TRBV19,TRBD1,few,CASSSWTGEVNEQYF,TGTGCCAGTAGTAGTTGGACAGGGGAAGTGAACGAGCAGTACTTC
TRBJ1-2,TRBV25-1,TRBD1,-,CATSQGGYGYTF,TGTGCCACCTCCCAGGGGGGCTATGGCTACACCTTC
TRBJ2-1,TRBV7-3,TRBD2,-,CASSRLAGVYNEQFF,TGTGCCAGCAGTCGACTAGCGGGAGTCTACAATGAGCAGTTCTTC
TRBJ2-7,TRBV6-5,TRBD2,-,CASTSSGGPYEQYF,TGTGCCAGCACCTCAAGCGGGGGCCCCTACGAGCAGTACTTC
TRBJ2-7,TRBV7-8,TRBD1,-,CASSVLTGAYEQYF,TGTGCCAGCAGCGTACTGACAGGGGCCTACGAGCAGTACTTC
TRBJ2-1,TRBV27,-,-,CASSREGSGNEQFF,TGTGCCAGCAGCCGGGAAGGTTCCGGGAATGAGCAGTTCTTC
TRBJ2-7,TRBV11-2,TRBD1,-,CASSFYRGSISYEQYF,TGTGCCAGCAGCTTCTACAGGGGGTCTATCTCCTACGAGCAGTACTTC
TRBJ1-1,TRBV9,-,-,CASSVGSVNTEAFF,TGTGCCAGCAGCGTAGGCAGCGTGAACACTGAAGCTTTCTTT
TRBJ1-2,TRBV10-3,-,once,CAISDLGGNYGYTF,TGTGCCATCAGTGATTTGGGGGGGAACTATGGCTACACCTTC
TRBJ2-3,TRBV2,-,-,CASSLGLDTQYF,TGTGCCAGCAGCCTGGGACTAGATACGCAGTATTTT
TRBJ1-4,TRBV19,TRBD1,-,CASTDRARTNEKLFF,TGTGCCAGTACCGACAGGGCCCGGACTAATGAAAAACTGTTTTTT
TRBJ2-7,TRBV7-2,TRBD2,few,CASSPGLAGAYEQYF,TGTGCCAGCAGCCCAGGACTAGCGGGAGCCTACGAGCAGTACTTC
TRBJ2-7,TRBV29-1,-,-,CSVEEDSYEQYF,TGCAGCGTTGAGGAGGACTCCTACGAGCAGTACTTC
TRBJ2-7,TRBV3-1/TRBV3-2,-,-,CASSQDGAYEQYF,TGTGCCAGCAGCCAAGACGGAGCCTACGAGCAGTACTTC
TRBJ2-7,TRBV29-1,TRBD2,-,CSALNPGGKEQYF,TGCAGCGCCCTGAACCCGGGGGGGAAGGAGCAGTACTTC
TRBJ2-7,TRBV4-3,-,-,CASSLLTGRHEQYF,TGCGCCAGCAGCCTCCTGACAGGGAGGCACGAGCAGTACTTC
TRBJ2-7,TRBV4-1,-,-,CASSQEIVVSYEQYF,TGCGCCAGCAGCCAAGAAATCGTCGTGTCCTACGAGCAGTACTTC
TRBJ2-7,TRBV5-5,-,-,CASSSDSPYEQYF,TGTGCCAGCAGCTCGGACAGTCCCTACGAGCAGTACTTC
TRBJ1-1,TRBV18,-,-,CASSPPIQVFSTEAFF,TGTGCCAGCTCACCACCGATACAGGTTTTTTCCACTGAAGCTTTCTTT
TRBJ2-2,TRBV19,TRBD2,few,CASSFGDYRGELFF,TGTGCCAGTAGCTTCGGGGACTATCGCGGGGAGCTGTTTTTT
TRBJ2-7,TRBV30,-,-,CAWGQEGYEQYF,TGTGCCTGGGGACAGGAGGGATACGAGCAGTACTTC
TRBJ1-2,TRBV5-4,-,-,CASSVEGNYGYTF,TGTGCCAGCAGCGTCGAGGGTAACTATGGCTACACCTTC
TRBJ1-2,TRBV7-2,-,once,CGKEENYGYTF,TGTGGCAAGGAGGAGAACTATGGCTACACCTTC
TRBJ1-2,TRBV29-1,-,-,CRAGNDYGYTF,TGCAGGGCAGGGAACGACTATGGCTACACCTTC
TRBJ1-1,TRBV19,-,once,CASSSIGPSTEAFF,TGTGCCAGTAGTTCCATTGGGCCCAGCACTGAAGCTTTCTTT
TRBJ2-3,TRBV5-4,TRBD2,-,CASSLAGGPRYF,TGTGCCAGCAGCTTGGCGGGGGGGCCACGGTATTTT
TRBJ2-3,TRBV27,-,-,CASRQLSSTDTQYF,TGTGCCAGCAGACAATTATCTAGCACAGATACGCAGTATTTT
TRBJ2-7,TRBV5-4,TRBD1,-,CASTKDRGGAYEQYF,TGTGCCAGCACCAAGGACAGGGGAGGAGCCTACGAGCAGTACTTC
TRBJ1-6,TRBV30,TRBD1,-,CASSQGAENSPLHF,TGTGCCTCTTCACAGGGGGCTGAGAATTCACCCCTCCACTTT
TRBJ2-7,TRBV28,-,-,CASSSPGTDFYEQYF,TGTGCCAGCAGTTCCCCAGGGACTGACTTCTACGAGCAGTACTTC
TRBJ1-5,TRBV29-1,TRBD1,-,CSVATGGGSNQPQHF,TGCAGCGTTGCCACAGGGGGAGGAAGCAATCAGCCCCAGCATTTT
TRBJ2-7,TRBV7-2,TRBD2,-,CASSWTSGNYEQYF,TGTGCCAGCAGCTGGACTAGCGGGAACTACGAGCAGTACTTC
TRBJ1-1,TRBV19,-,once,CASSFQGFDTEAFF,TGTGCCAGTAGTTTCCAGGGGTTTGACACTGAAGCTTTCTTT
TRBJ1-5,TRBV24-1,-,-,CATSDPTGSESNQPQHF,TGTGCCACCAGTGATCCCACAGGGTCAGAGAGCAATCAGCCCCAGCATTTT
TRBJ1-5,TRBV28,TRBD1,-,CASSFPGQGNNQPQHF,TGTGCCAGCAGTTTCCCGGGACAGGGGAACAATCAGCCCCAGCATTTT
TRBJ1-1,TRBV18,TRBD1,-,CASSPLRTGVVEAFF,TGTGCCAGCTCACCACTCAGGACAGGGGTGGTTGAAGCTTTCTTT
TRBJ1-4,TRBV9,TRBD1,-,CASSAGQGAKRGYEKLFF,TGTGCCAGCAGCGCCGGACAGGGGGCTAAGAGAGGATACGAAAAACTGTTTTTT
TRBJ2-1,TRBV7-8,-,-,CASSLIRTVYNEQFF,TGTGCCAGCAGCTTAATCCGGACAGTCTACAATGAGCAGTTCTTC
TRBJ2-1,TRBV7-8,-,-,CASTPDMGGEQFF,TGTGCCAGCACTCCTGACATGGGTGGTGAGCAGTTCTTC